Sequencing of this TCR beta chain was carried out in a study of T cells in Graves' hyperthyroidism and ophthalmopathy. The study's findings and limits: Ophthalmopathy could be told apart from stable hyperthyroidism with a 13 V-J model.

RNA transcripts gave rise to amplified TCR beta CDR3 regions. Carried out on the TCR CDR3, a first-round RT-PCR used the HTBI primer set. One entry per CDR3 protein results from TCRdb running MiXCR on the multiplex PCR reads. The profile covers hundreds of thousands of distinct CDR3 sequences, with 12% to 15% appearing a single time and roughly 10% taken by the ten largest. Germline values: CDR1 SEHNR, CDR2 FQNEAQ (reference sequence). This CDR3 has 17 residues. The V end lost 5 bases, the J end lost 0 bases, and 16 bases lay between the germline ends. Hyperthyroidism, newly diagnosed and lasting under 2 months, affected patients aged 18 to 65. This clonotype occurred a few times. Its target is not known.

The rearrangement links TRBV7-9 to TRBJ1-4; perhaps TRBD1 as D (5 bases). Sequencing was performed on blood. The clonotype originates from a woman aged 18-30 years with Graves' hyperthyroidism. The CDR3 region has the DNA TGTGCCAGCAGCCCAGTTGGGAGGGGCTCAACTAATGAAAAACTGTTTTTT. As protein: CASSPVGRGSTNEKLFF.